In this sample, the clone carrying this T cell receptor beta chain turned up a few times. What it binds is unknown. TCRdb called the 5' RACE reads again in MiXCR, with one record for every CDR3 protein. The table records fewer than 700,000 distinct CDR3 sequences, roughly 18% of them present only once. In germline, CDR1 is KGHDR, CDR2 SFDVKD. CDR3 length: 16 amino acids. V lost 5 bases and J lost 3; bases outside the gene matches: 10. The data stem from a study of T-cell memory formation after mild COVID-19. Background on the study: Most TCR clusters belonged to a single donor. General observations from the study: There was no confirmation that second-wave clones peaking on day 37 were SARS-CoV-2 specific.

The chain links TRBV24-1 to TRBJ2-3; 7 positions match TRBD2. The sequence derives from an adult woman who had mild COVID-19 (a few samples of this study predate the infection). Cell type and time point are not known. Source material: PBMCs or a T cell subset sorted from them (not recorded which). The CDR3 loop is CATSAPGGLWTDTQYF. The CDR3 nucleotides are TGTGCCACCAGTGCCCCCGGGGGACTATGGACAGATACGCAGTATTTT.